These 29 T cell receptor beta chains were sequenced from one sample in a study of T cell changes during pregnancy in multiple sclerosis. The protocol was immunoSEQ multiplex PCR, while the TCRdb copy is restricted to in-frame clones and leaves out a portion. Altogether 55,000 to 65,000 clones are present, just under 95% being singletons, with the ten largest covering roughly 0.34%. The sample here was CD4+ T cells from peripheral blood mononuclear cells, taken before pregnancy. The receptors shown here come from a female donor with multiple sclerosis, enrolled in a pregnancy study.

The rearrangement links TRBV4-3 to TRBJ1-2, with a weak D call TRBD1 (5 bases). V dropped 2 bases and J dropped 8 bases, with 21 bases sitting between them. The germline CDR1 and CDR2 sequences are LGHNA and YSLEER. There are 16 residues in the CDR3. The CDR3 DNA is TGCGCCAGCAGCCAAAACCGTGGGGAGGGAAGGGGCGGCTACACCTTC. Translation: CASSQNRGEGRGGYTF.

The rearrangement uses TRBV19 and TRBJ1-5; possibly TRBD1 for D (5 bases). Trimming shortened V by 8 bases and J by 1 base, and 12 bases separated the two germline ends. This CDR3 is built from 14 residues. CDR1 is LNHDA, CDR2 SQIVND, per germline (reference sequence). CDR3 coding DNA: TGTGCCAGTTCCGACAGATCGAGCAATCAGCCCCAGCATTTT. Translating gives CASSDRSSNQPQHF.

The chain recombines TRBV2 with TRBJ2-1; 13 nucleotides align to TRBD2. This CDR3 region has 16 residues. Germline-derived CDR1 and CDR2 are SNHLY and FYNNEI. The trim removed 4 bases at V and 6 bases at J, leaving 6 bases unmatched. CDR3 protein: CASSVGTSGAFNEQFF. CDR3 bases: TGTGCCAGCAGTGTTGGGACTAGCGGGGCTTTCAATGAGCAGTTCTTC.

The chain is built from TRBV5-3 and TRBJ2-1, with TRBD2 identical over 7 bases. TRBV5-3 carries the ORF label, with uncertain function. This CDR3 is 13 amino acids long. Trimming took 8 bases from V and 2 from J; bases not matched to a gene: 4. The CDR3 sequence: CARRTSAYNEQFF. In nucleotides, the CDR3 is TGTGCCAGGAGGACTAGTGCCTACAATGAGCAGTTCTTC.

This clone has only one observation. This chain connects TRBV5-4 to TRBJ2-5, with 9 positions matching TRBD2. CDR1 is SGHNT and CDR2 is YYREEE in the germline V gene (reference sequence). This CDR3 is built from 14 residues. V shed 3 bases, J shed 4 bases, and the junction held 4 bases outside the gene matches. Here the CDR3 reads CASSSILAGETQYF. Here the CDR3 DNA reads TGTGCCAGCAGCTCGATACTAGCGGGAGAGACCCAGTACTTC.

The gene calls are TRBV10-3 and TRBJ2-1; 10 bases fit TRBD2. The V gene end was trimmed by 6 bases and the J gene end by 7 bases; junction bases not matched to a gene: 9. The CDR3 totals 15 residues. The germline gives CDR1 ENHRY, CDR2 SYGVKD. This CDR3 reads CAIRPNSGRQNEQFF. For the CDR3, the DNA is TGTGCCATCAGGCCGAATAGCGGGAGGCAGAATGAGCAGTTCTTC.

V is TRBV2 and J is TRBJ1-1; 8 nucleotides agree with TRBD1. Germline V CDR1 and CDR2: SNHLY, FYNNEI. With 5 bases clipped from V and 4 bases from J, the junction kept 9 bases outside the gene matches. This CDR3 has 15 amino acids. The CDR3: CASSPDRGKVTEAFF. CDR3 DNA sequence: TGTGCCAGCAGTCCAGACAGGGGTAAAGTCACTGAAGCTTTCTTT.

The chain is built from TRBV28 and TRBJ2-2; 7 positions agree with TRBD1. The CDR3 runs 16 residues. V trimming: 5 bases; J trimming: 0 bases; junction bases outside the gene matches: 6. Germline CDR1 reads MDHEN; CDR2 reads SYDVKM. CDR3 in DNA: TGTGCCAGCAGTGAGAACAGGGGCCCGAACACCGGGGAGCTGTTTTTT. The encoded protein is CASSENRGPNTGELFF. The entire variable domain, with the rest obtained from reference TRBV28 and TRBJ2-2, is as follows: DVKVTQSSRYLVKRTGEKVFLECVQDMDHENMFWYRQDPGLGLRLIYFSYDVKMKEKGDIPEGYSVSREKKERFSLILESASTNQTSMYLCASSENRGPNTGELFFGEGSRLTVL.

The rearrangement uses TRBV28 and TRBJ1-2, with 9 bases that match TRBD1. Germline values: CDR1 MDHEN, CDR2 SYDVKM. This CDR3 has 16 residues. V trimming: 5 bases; J trimming: 0 bases; junction bases outside the gene matches: 7. The CDR3 reads CASSDTGGATNYGYTF. The CDR3 bases are TGTGCCAGCAGTGACACAGGGGGCGCAACTAACTATGGCTACACCTTC.

The rearrangement links TRBV2 to TRBJ2-1; no definite D call. Germline lookup yields CDR1 SNHLY and CDR2 FYNNEI. The CDR3 contains 11 residues. V lost 6 bases, J lost 7 bases, and 7 bases lay in between. As DNA, the CDR3 is TGTGCCAGCAGCTTACTGAATGAGCAGTTCTTC. Translated, it gives CASSLLNEQFF.

J is TRBJ2-1 and V is TRBV6-5, with D tentatively TRBD2 (5 bases). V gave up 6 bases and J gave up 0 bases, with 12 bases separating them. The CDR3 totals 15 residues. Germline V gene data show CDR1 as MNHEY and CDR2 as SVGAGI. The CDR3 DNA sequence: TGTGCCAGCAGCCTTAGCGCAAGCTCCTACAATGAGCAGTTCTTC. Amino acids: CASSLSASSYNEQFF.

The V and J genes are TRBV15 and TRBJ1-4, with D perhaps TRBD1 (5 bases). V was trimmed by 0 bases and J by 8 bases, leaving 16 bases between them. The CDR3 length is 16 residues. Looked up from germline, CDR1 is LNHNV and CDR2 is YYDKDF (reference sequence). CDR3 sequence (DNA): TGTGCCACCAGCAGAGATTACCTGCAGGGAGGGGAAAAACTGTTTTTT. Translated, it gives CATSRDYLQGGEKLFF.

The chain recombines TRBV5-1 with TRBJ2-5, with D possibly TRBD1 on 6 matching bases. The CDR3 is made up of 15 amino acids. The germline gives CDR1 SGHRS, CDR2 YFSETQ. V was trimmed by 5 bases and J by 5 bases, leaving 19 bases between them. The CDR3 reads CASRKTGNLLETQYF. The DNA for the CDR3 is TGCGCCAGCAGAAAAACAGGGAACTTGTTGGAGACCCAGTACTTC.

The chain uses TRBV28 and TRBJ2-1; D remains unclear. CDR1 and CDR2 (germline): MDHEN, SYDVKM. Trimming removed 5 bases at V and 0 bases at J, with 14 bases between. CDR3 length equals 16 residues. CDR3 loop: CASSRTTTSSYNEQFF. CDR3 sequence (DNA): TGTGCCAGCAGTCGAACTACCACGAGCTCCTACAATGAGCAGTTCTTC.

The V gene is TRBV1, the J gene TRBJ2-6; the D segment call TRBD1 is taken from the table without a DNA check. TRBV1 is designated a pseudogene. This CDR3 region has 17 residues. The CDR3 here is CTSSQEDRDSGANVLTF. The CDR3 DNA is TGCACCAGCAGCCAGGAAGACAGAGACTCTGGGGCCAACGTCCTGACTTTC.

The chain carries TRBV12-5 and TRBJ2-7; D possibly corresponds to TRBD1 (6 bases). The CDR3 is made up of 13 amino acids. The germline CDR1 and CDR2 sequences are LGHNT and FRNRAP. The V gene lost 8 bases and the J gene lost 0 bases, with 11 bases spanning the gap. CDR3 DNA: TGTGCTAGTAAAGGGGGTACCTCCTACGAGCAGTACTTC. It translates to CASKGGTSYEQYF.

This chain connects TRBV4-2 to TRBJ1-5; 8 bases are shared with TRBD1. Per germline, CDR1 LGHNA and CDR2 YNFKEQ. The CDR3 runs 14 residues. V lost 3 bases, J lost 6 bases, and 4 bases stayed unmatched. The CDR3 nucleotides read TGTGCCAGCAGCCAGCAACAGGGGGGTCAGCCCCAGCATTTT. Protein product: CASSQQQGGQPQHF.

This clone was observed at least ten times. V gene TRBV6-5 combines with J gene TRBJ2-5, with a possible D match to TRBD1 (5 bases). V dropped 2 bases and J dropped 0 bases, with 10 bases sitting between them. Germline V gene sequence: CDR1 MNHEY, CDR2 SVGAGI. The length of the CDR3 is 15 residues. CDR3 coding DNA: TGTGCCAGCAGTTACGGCACAGGCTACCAAGAGACCCAGTACTTC. This translates into CASSYGTGYQETQYF.

This chain links TRBV28 with TRBJ2-7; tentatively, D is TRBD2 (5 bases). Trimming removed 6 bases from V and 7 bases from J, with 19 bases in between. This CDR3 contains 14 residues. From germline, CDR1 is MDHEN and CDR2 SYDVKM. The CDR3: CASSRTREGDEQYF. The DNA for the CDR3 is TGTGCCAGCAGCCGGACCCGTGAGGGTGATGAGCAGTACTTC.

The V and J genes are TRBV23-1 and TRBJ1-2; tentatively, D is TRBD1 (5 bases). TRBV23-1 carries the ORF label, with uncertain function. Trimming stripped 0 bases from V and 1 base from J, with 9 bases between. CDR3 length: 15 residues. CDR3 in amino acids: CASSQSQGINYGYTF. For the CDR3, the DNA is TGCGCCAGCAGTCAATCGCAGGGCATTAACTATGGCTACACCTTC.

The V and J genes are TRBV7-3 and TRBJ2-3, with D tentatively TRBD2 (6 bases). The V and J ends lost 5 bases and 8 bases respectively, with 14 bases between them. The germline V gene encodes CDR1 SGHTA and CDR2 FQGTGA. The CDR3 sequence is 13 residues long. CDR3 region: CASSPTRGGTQYF. CDR3 bases: TGTGCCAGCAGCCCGACTAGGGGTGGTACGCAGTATTTT.

The rearrangement links TRBV28 to TRBJ2-2, with TRBD1 matching 8 bases. The trim removed 6 bases at V and 7 bases at J, leaving 10 bases unmatched. Germline V gives CDR1 MDHEN, CDR2 SYDVKM. The CDR3 length is 15 residues. The CDR3 DNA is TGTGCCAGCAGCGCTACAGGGGGTAGGGACGGGGAGCTGTTTTTT. It translates to CASSATGGRDGELFF.

The CDR3 sequence is CATSQTGSYNEQFF. The CDR3 coding sequence is TGTGCCACCAGTCAAACAGGATCCTACAATGAGCAGTTCTTC. The V call is TRBV15, the J call TRBJ2-1, with D possibly being TRBD1 (5 bases). The V end was cut by 6 bases, the J end by 1 base, with 10 bases between. The CDR3 sequence is 14 residues long. Per the germline V gene, CDR1 is LNHNV and CDR2 is YYDKDF (reference sequence).

The V gene is TRBV30, the J gene TRBJ1-2; D remains ambiguous. The V end lost 4 bases, the J end lost 1 base, and 16 bases lay between the germline ends. The CDR3 is 15 amino acids. Germline-derived CDR1 and CDR2 are GTSNPN and SVGIG (reference sequence). CDR3 sequence (DNA): TGTGCCTGGAACCGAGCGGGCCTCGATAACTATGGCTACACCTTC. This codes for CAWNRAGLDNYGYTF. The full variable domain, completed using reference TRBV30 and TRBJ1-2, is SQTIHQWPATLVQPVGSPLSLECTVEGTSNPNLYWYRQAAGRGLQLLFYSVGIGQISSEVPQNLSASRPQDRQFILSSKKLLLSDSGFYLCAWNRAGLDNYGYTFGSGTRLTVV.

The genes are TRBV4-3 and TRBJ1-1, with 7 positions matching TRBD1. The CDR3 runs 13 residues. Trimming took 4 bases from V and 8 from J; bases not matched to a gene: 7. CDR1 is LGHNA and CDR2 is YSLEER in the germline V gene. In nucleotides, the CDR3 is TGCGCCAGCAGCCTAGCCGACAGGGTAGAAGCTTTCTTT. This gives the protein CASSLADRVEAFF.

This clone was observed once. This rearrangement joins TRBV19 to TRBJ2-1; 7 bases map to TRBD2. This CDR3 region has 16 residues. Trimming at V came to 2 bases and at J to 4 bases, leaving 8 bases not matched to a gene. Looked up from germline, CDR1 is LNHDA and CDR2 is SQIVND (reference sequence). The CDR3 sequence is CASSIRLASGYNEQFF. CDR3 DNA: TGTGCCAGTAGTATACGTCTGGCTAGCGGTTACAATGAGCAGTTCTTC.

V and J are TRBV11-2 and TRBJ1-3; 7 nucleotides match TRBD1. The germline V gene encodes CDR1 SGHAT and CDR2 FQNNGV. The CDR3 is 15 amino acids. V lost 4 bases and J lost 2; bases outside the gene matches: 5. CDR3 region: CASSYLTGAGNTIYF. The CDR3 region has the DNA TGTGCCAGCAGCTACCTCACAGGGGCTGGAAACACCATATATTTT. Supplemented by reference TRBV11-2 and TRBJ1-3, the full variable domain reads EAGVAQSPRYKIIEKRQSVAFWCNPISGHATLYWYQQILGQGPKLLIQFQNNGVVDDSQLPKDRFSAERLKGVDSTLKIQPAKLEDSAVYLCASSYLTGAGNTIYFGEGSWLTVV.

The rearrangement links TRBV19 to TRBJ1-1, with no clear D. Trimming removed 3 bases from V and 4 bases from J, with 9 bases in between. The CDR3 runs to 13 residues. Germline CDR1 LNHDA, CDR2 SQIVND (reference sequence). In DNA form, the CDR3 reads TGTGCCAGTAGTATTTTGGTGGCCACTGAAGCTTTCTTT. This sequence encodes CASSILVATEAFF.

The chain links TRBV7-9 to TRBJ1-2, with 8 positions matching TRBD1. The J segment lost 4 bases and the V segment lost 2 bases, leaving 3 bases of the junction unmatched. The CDR3 is 14 residues long. Germline V gives CDR1 SEHNR, CDR2 FQNEAQ (reference sequence). CDR3 loop: CASSLTGGGYGYTF. The CDR3, as DNA: TGTGCCAGCAGCTTAACAGGGGGTGGCTATGGCTACACCTTC.